The rows below give T cell receptor beta chains drawn from one sample of a study of beta chain features in type 1 diabetes. Assay: immunoSEQ multiplex PCR; the TCRdb copy retains only in-frame clones and omits some. This table has 860,000 or so clones, roughly a sixth appearing once. What was sequenced was naive CD4+ T cells from blood. The receptors here all came from a woman aged 18-29 years in good health. The CDR3 runs from the conserved cysteine through the conserved F or W. The order of the fields is D gene, V gene, clone size, J gene, CDR3 protein, CDR3 DNA. A D gene is named only where the DNA matches it firmly. For some rows the clone size is stated as once, few or many, or as a class when expanded; others skip it.

TRBD1	TRBV25-1	few	TRBJ1-2	CASSDLTGDNYGYTF	TGTGCCAGCAGTGACCTCACAGGGGACAACTATGGCTACACCTTC
-	TRBV5-1	few	TRBJ2-1	CASSSIYNEQFF	TGCGCCAGCAGCTCAATATACAATGAGCAGTTCTTC
TRBD2	TRBV28	few	TRBJ2-7	CASSPGGSYEQYF	TGTGCCAGCAGTCCCGGGGGGTCCTACGAGCAGTACTTC
-	TRBV5-4	-	TRBJ1-1	CASSRGRTQHTEAFF	TGTGCCAGCAGCCGAGGGAGGACGCAGCACACTGAAGCTTTCTTT
-	TRBV5-1	few	TRBJ2-2	CASSFGTPTTGELFF	TGCGCCAGCAGCTTCGGGACTCCAACCACCGGGGAGCTGTTTTTT
-	TRBV10-3	-	TRBJ2-7	CAISDTVGRSYEQYF	TGTGCCATCAGTGACACGGTCGGTCGATCCTACGAGCAGTACTTC
-	TRBV18	few	TRBJ2-1	CASSQDQNGDEQFF	TGTGCCAGCTCACAGGACCAAAATGGTGATGAGCAGTTCTTC
-	TRBV5-6	-	TRBJ1-1	CASSSPARNTEAFF	TGTGCCAGCAGTTCGCCCGCGAGGAACACTGAAGCTTTCTTT
-	TRBV6-5	once	TRBJ1-1	CASSTYRDSTEAFF	TGTGCCAGCAGTACATACAGGGATAGCACTGAAGCTTTCTTT
-	TRBV7-5	-	TRBJ2-3	CARRKEGAGADTQYF	TGTGCCAGAAGGAAAGAAGGGGCCGGGGCAGATACGCAGTATTTT
TRBD1	TRBV28	-	TRBJ1-2	CAGSSGQGAYGYTF	TGTGCCGGCAGTTCGGGACAGGGAGCCTATGGCTACACCTTC
-	TRBV6-6	few	TRBJ2-2	CASSGLGRLRAGELFF	TGTGCCAGCAGTGGCCTTGGAAGGTTGAGGGCCGGGGAGCTGTTTTTT
TRBD1	TRBV11-1	-	TRBJ1-2	CASSLGSGTGYGYTF	TGTGCCAGCAGCTTAGGCTCCGGGACAGGTTATGGCTACACCTTC
TRBD2	TRBV7-3	-	TRBJ2-2	CASSQKGLAETNTGELFF	TGTGCCAGCAGCCAGAAGGGACTAGCGGAGACGAACACCGGGGAGCTGTTTTTT
-	TRBV6-5	-	TRBJ2-3	CASSYQGGTDTQYF	TGTGCCAGCAGTTACCAAGGGGGCACAGATACGCAGTATTTT
TRBD1	TRBV15	few	TRBJ1-4	CATSRGIQGALEKLFF	TGTGCCACCAGCAGAGGAATACAGGGGGCGCTTGAAAAACTGTTTTTT
TRBD1	TRBV6-1	few	TRBJ2-2	CASSADRAPDTGELFF	TGTGCCAGCAGTGCCGACAGGGCCCCCGACACCGGGGAGCTGTTTTTT
-	TRBV5-1	-	TRBJ2-2	CASSFTRAGELFF	TGCGCCAGCAGCTTTACTCGTGCCGGGGAGCTGTTTTTT
-	TRBV4-3	many	TRBJ1-4	CASSQATGFNEKLFF	TGCGCCAGCAGCCAAGCTACAGGGTTTAATGAAAAACTGTTTTTT
TRBD2	TRBV5-1	-	TRBJ2-3	CASSWRTSGRRADTQYF	TGCGCCAGCAGCTGGCGGACTAGCGGGAGGAGGGCAGATACGCAGTATTTT
TRBD1	TRBV10-3	few	TRBJ1-5	CAISDRDVNQPQHF	TGTGCCATCTCGGACAGGGATGTCAATCAGCCCCAGCATTTT
TRBD2	TRBV5-1	few	TRBJ2-1	CASSLATSGLYNEQFF	TGCGCCAGCAGCTTGGCAACTAGCGGACTGTACAATGAGCAGTTCTTC
TRBD1	TRBV7-2	few	TRBJ2-3	CASSGQGAPDTQYF	TGTGCCAGCAGCGGACAGGGGGCCCCAGATACGCAGTATTTT
TRBD2	TRBV7-2	few	TRBJ2-1	CASSSEGGIVGEQFF	TGTGCCAGCAGCTCAGAGGGAGGGATAGTTGGCGAGCAGTTCTTC
TRBD2	TRBV5-4	few	TRBJ2-1	CASSSGLAGPNEQFF	TGTGCCAGCAGCTCGGGACTAGCGGGACCTAATGAGCAGTTCTTC
-	TRBV7-9	-	TRBJ2-7	CASSLATAGPYEQYF	TGTGCCAGCAGCTTAGCTACGGCGGGGCCCTACGAGCAGTACTTC
TRBD2	TRBV4-2	-	TRBJ2-7	CASSQERAGGRKSYEQYF	TGTGCCAGCAGCCAAGAGAGGGCGGGCGGGAGGAAATCCTACGAGCAGTACTTC
-	TRBV11-2	few	TRBJ2-3	CASSPWVTQLSTDTQYF	TGTGCCAGCAGCCCTTGGGTCACACAGCTTAGCACAGATACGCAGTATTTT